The 19 T cell receptor beta chains in this list originate from one sample, sequenced in a study of response to subunit inactivated influenza vaccine. TCRdb reanalysed the RT-PCR reads using MiXCR and keeps one entry per CDR3 protein. The table has about 570,000 distinct CDR3 sequences, 11% seen once. The same sample was also studied in work on T cells expressing NK-cell markers. This second study notes: As the method of synthesis, 5'RACE template switching with UMIs yielded TCR beta cDNA.

Sample: PBMCs from blood, taken on the day of vaccination. Receptor source: a man between 50 and 59 years old who received an inactivated influenza vaccine.

For the CDR3, the DNA is TGTGCCCGACTACGGGGGTGCCCACACTACAATGAGCAGTTCTTC. This sequence encodes CARLRGCPHYNEQFF. The chain links TRBV24-1 to TRBJ2-1; tentative D call: TRBD2 (6 bases). The CDR3 loop spans 15 amino acids. In germline, CDR1 is KGHDR, CDR2 SFDVKD. With 12 bases removed from V and 3 bases from J, the gap between germline ends came to 20 bases.

The V and J genes are TRBV20-1 and TRBJ2-4, with 9 bases fitting TRBD1. V was clipped by 5 bases and J by 2 bases; unmatched bases: 4. There are 14 residues in the CDR3. Germline V gene lookup returns CDR1 DFQATT and CDR2 SNEGSKA (reference sequence). The DNA for the CDR3 is TGCAGTGCTGGACAGGGGTATACCAAAAACATTCAGTACTTC. Translated: CSAGQGYTKNIQYF.

This clonotype was found many times. This rearrangement joins TRBV5-1 to TRBJ2-3; unclear D gene. Deletions cut 4 bases from V and 6 bases from J, with 15 bases between. The CDR3 totals 14 residues. CDR1 is SGHRS, CDR2 YFSETQ, per germline. CDR3 coding DNA: TGCGCCAGCAGCGACGACATCGGCAAGGATACGCAGTATTTT. Amino acids: CASSDDIGKDTQYF.

This clonotype was seen repeatedly, ten times or more. The chain recombines TRBV20-1 with TRBJ2-1; no clear D gene. CDR3 length equals 13 residues. Per the germline V gene, CDR1 is DFQATT and CDR2 is SNEGSKA (reference sequence). V lost 0 bases to trimming and J lost 8 bases, with 11 bases between them. The chain's CDR3 is CSARDRSRYEQFF. The DNA of the CDR3 is TGCAGTGCTAGAGATCGTTCGAGATATGAGCAGTTCTTC.

A single count supports this clonotype. The chain uses TRBV28 and TRBJ2-7, with D perhaps matching TRBD1 (6 bases). With 8 bases removed from V and 8 bases from J, the gap between germline ends came to 13 bases. This CDR3 region has 11 residues. Germline V gene lookup returns CDR1 MDHEN and CDR2 SYDVKM. The CDR3, as DNA: TGTGCCAGCCTAAGGGGGAGTCAGCAGTACTTC. This codes for CASLRGSQQYF.

This clonotype was counted only a few times. V and J are TRBV5-1 and TRBJ1-1; 9 bases agree with TRBD1. The CDR3 is 15 residues long. Looked up from germline, CDR1 is SGHRS and CDR2 is YFSETQ. J gave up 1 base and V 3 bases, and 4 bases lay outside the gene matches. The CDR3 DNA reads TGCGCCAGCAGCTCCGGGACAGGGTCGAACACTGAAGCTTTCTTT. As protein: CASSSGTGSNTEAFF.

Notes on this clonotype: Possible read error: a much larger clone is one base away. The chain uses TRBV5-6 and TRBJ1-5; perhaps TRBD1 as D (6 bases). Germline CDR1 and CDR2: SGHDT and YYEEEE. CDR3 size: 15 residues. V was shortened by 3 bases and J by 1 base, with 11 bases between the two germline ends. The DNA of the CDR3 is TGTGCCAGCAGCTCCGGGGGGCCGAGCAATCAGCCCCAGCATTTT. It specifies CASSSGGPSNQPQHF.

V gene TRBV5-1 combines with J gene TRBJ2-2; D may be TRBD1 (6 bases). The CDR3 runs to 16 residues. Germline V gene lookup returns CDR1 SGHRS and CDR2 YFSETQ. V was cut by 3 bases and J by 4 bases, with 16 bases left in between. The CDR3 nucleotides read TGCGCCAGCAGCTCAAGACTACAGGGCGGCACCGGGGAGCTGTTTTTT. Its protein product is CASSSRLQGGTGELFF.

This clonotype was counted only a few times. The chain combines TRBV29-1 with TRBJ2-5; TRBD1 is a possible D gene (5 bases). Germline CDR1 and CDR2: SQVTM and ANQGSEA. Trimming stripped 6 bases from V and 5 bases from J, with 10 bases between. The CDR3 loop spans 11 amino acids. In nucleotides, the CDR3 is TGCAGCGTCAGGGTAGGCGAGACCCAGTACTTC. This translates into CSVRVGETQYF. Based on the CDR3 plus reference TRBV29-1 and TRBJ2-5, the full variable domain is SAVISQKPSRDICQRGTSLTIQCQVDSQVTMMFWYRQQPGQSLTLIATANQGSEATYESGFVIDKFPISRPNLTFSTLTVSNMSPEDSSIYLCSVRVGETQYFGPGTRLLVL.

This clonotype was observed a handful of times. The V and J genes are TRBV18 and TRBJ2-7; 12 bases fit TRBD2. Germline lookup yields CDR1 KGHSH and CDR2 LQKENI. The CDR3 has 18 residues. The V and J ends lost 2 bases and 3 bases, in that order; junction bases with no gene match: 11. The CDR3 region is CASSPSSGRDAFIYEQYF. DNA for the CDR3: TGTGCCAGCTCACCATCTAGCGGGAGGGATGCATTCATCTACGAGCAGTACTTC.

This clonotype was detected only a few times. This rearrangement joins TRBV14 to TRBJ2-1; 8 bases are a match to TRBD2. This CDR3 is 14 amino acids long. Germline values: CDR1 SGHDN, CDR2 FVKESK. V gave up 5 bases and J gave up 6 bases; unmatched junction bases: 6. The CDR3 bases are TGTGCCAGCAGCGAGCGGGAGCCTGTCAATGAGCAGTTCTTC. Its translation is CASSEREPVNEQFF.

The rearrangement joins TRBV20-1 to TRBJ2-7; a possible D gene is TRBD1 (6 bases). The germline V gene has CDR1 DFQATT and CDR2 SNEGSKA (reference sequence). This CDR3 spans 14 amino acids. Trimming stripped 0 bases from V and 4 bases from J, with 13 bases between. CDR3 sequence: CSARDTGHEYEQYF. In DNA, the CDR3 is TGCAGTGCTAGAGATACGGGACACGAATACGAGCAGTACTTC.

This clonotype has just a few counts. The chain recombines TRBV3-1 with TRBJ2-7; D remains ambiguous. V was trimmed by 0 bases and J by 1 base, leaving 13 bases between them. CDR3 length: 16 residues. Germline CDR1 reads LGHDT; CDR2 reads YNNKEL (reference sequence). CDR3 residues: CASSQEFTVGSYEQYF. DNA of the CDR3: TGTGCCAGCAGCCAAGAGTTTACAGTCGGGTCCTACGAGCAGTACTTC.

The chain joins TRBV27 to TRBJ2-7, with 10 bases matching TRBD2. The CDR3 is 15 amino acids. V lost 8 bases to trimming and J lost 4 bases; unmatched junction nucleotides: 11. The germline CDR1 and CDR2 sequences are MNHEY and SMNVEV (reference sequence). The chain's CDR3 is CASGLAETYTYEQYF. The CDR3, as DNA: TGTGCCAGCGGACTAGCGGAAACCTATACGTACGAGCAGTACTTC.

Only a few counts were recorded for this clonotype. This sequence joins TRBV7-2 and TRBJ2-5; maybe TRBD2 (6 bases). Trimming took 1 base from V and 3 from J, leaving 9 bases between them. Germline CDR1 and CDR2: SGHTA and FQGNSA. The CDR3 runs 14 residues. For the CDR3, the DNA is TGTGCCAGCAGCTTAGGTGGGGGGAAAGAGACCCAGTACTTC. It yields the protein CASSLGGGKETQYF.

This chain joins TRBV12-3 or TRBV12-4 and TRBJ2-1, with 9 bases matching TRBD1. After removal of 1 base from V and 10 bases from J, the junction contained 14 bases not matched to a gene. The CDR3 consists of 17 residues. CDR3 sequence: CASSLGGFNLDRGEQFF. For the CDR3, the DNA is TGTGCCAGCAGTTTAGGTGGTTTTAACTTGGACAGGGGAGAGCAGTTCTTC.

The J gene is TRBJ2-3, the V gene TRBV4-3; possibly TRBD2 for D (5 bases). The CDR3 is 14 residues long. The germline V gene encodes CDR1 LGHNA and CDR2 YSLEER. The germline V and J ends were trimmed by 7 bases and 3 bases, with 14 bases remaining between them. CDR3 nucleotides: TGCGCCAGCAAAAGGGAGTGGAAAACAGATACGCAGTATTTT. It encodes CASKREWKTDTQYF.

This clonotype was counted only a few times. The chain couples TRBV6-2 or TRBV6-3 to TRBJ2-1; a weak D match, TRBD2 (9 bases). V lost 0 bases to trimming and J lost 3 bases, with 24 bases between them. The CDR3 loop spans 20 amino acids. Germline CDR1 and CDR2: MNHEY and SVGEGT. As DNA, the CDR3 is TGTGCCAGCAGTTACTCTAGGACAGGGTTATGGACTAGCGACTACAATGAGCAGTTCTTC. Translation gives CASSYSRTGLWTSDYNEQFF.

A single count supports this clonotype. The rearrangement joins TRBV11-2 to TRBJ1-5; no clear D. Trimming removed 1 base at V and 9 bases at J, with 7 bases between. CDR1 is SGHAT and CDR2 is FQNNGV in the germline V gene. The CDR3 length is 12 residues. The CDR3 nucleotides read TGTGCCAGCAGCTTAGGGGAAGGGCCCCAGCATTTT. Protein sequence: CASSLGEGPQHF.